This TCR beta chain is drawn from a study of blood T cell repertoires in COVID-19. Study-wide background: Italy, Spain and the United States were the sources of the convalescent and acute COVID-19 samples. T cells, B-cell-depleted T cells, or PBMCs supplied cDNA or gDNA.

In the original analysis: It was from reference gene primer amplification that nucleated cell counts were estimated. The data were produced by immunoSEQ multiplex PCR, yet TCRdb's version contains in-frame clones alone and is incomplete. From that table come the V and J calls and clone size; the DNA was used to work out D and trimming. Among about 76,000 clones listed, around 90% were seen once. Sequences were obtained from peripheral blood. The TCR originated in a human donor in a cohort sampled during active COVID-19.

CDR3: CASSVIDEKLFF. Here the CDR3 DNA reads TGTGCCAGCAGTGTTATTGATGAAAAACTGTTTTTT. V is TRBV2 and J is TRBJ1-4; D uncertain. Germline V gives CDR1 SNHLY, CDR2 FYNNEI. Trimming took off 4 bases at V and 6 bases at J, with 6 bases between the two ends. This CDR3 is 12 amino acids long.